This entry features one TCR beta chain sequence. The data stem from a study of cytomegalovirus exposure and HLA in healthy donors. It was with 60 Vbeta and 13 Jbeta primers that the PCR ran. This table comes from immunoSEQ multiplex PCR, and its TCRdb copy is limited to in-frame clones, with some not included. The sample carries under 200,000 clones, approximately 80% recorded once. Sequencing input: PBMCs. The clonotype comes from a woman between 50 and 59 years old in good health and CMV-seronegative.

This CDR3 reads CASRPYGQGLGNQPQHF. DNA of the CDR3: TGTGCCAGCAGGCCGTACGGGCAGGGGCTAGGCAATCAGCCCCAGCATTTT. This chain joins TRBV2 and TRBJ1-5, with D perhaps TRBD1 (6 bases). This CDR3 has 17 residues. With 6 bases removed from V and 2 bases from J, the gap between germline ends came to 20 bases. CDR1 is SNHLY and CDR2 is FYNNEI in the germline V gene.